The 32 T cell receptor beta chains in this list originate from one sample, sequenced in a study of CD8 T cells in Susac syndrome. Reverse transcription of roughly 0.5 to 1 ug RNA was performed with random hexamers. TCRdb reprocessed the immunoSEQ multiplex PCR reads via MiXCR and lists one record per CDR3 protein. Altogether hundreds of thousands of distinct CDR3 sequences are present, around 85% being singletons, with the ten largest covering approximately 0.2%. Sequencing was performed on CD8+ T cells from PBMCs. These receptors came from a human donor with multiple sclerosis.

The chain combines TRBV5-1 with TRBJ2-7; unclear D gene. The CDR3 extends over 14 amino acids. Germline lookup yields CDR1 SGHRS and CDR2 YFSETQ. Trimming cost V 4 bases and J 2 bases, with 13 bases left between them. CDR3 sequence: CASSRFTDAYEQYF. The CDR3 DNA reads as TGCGCCAGCAGCCGGTTTACGGATGCCTACGAGCAGTACTTC.

The rearrangement joins TRBV19 to TRBJ1-1; D is unresolved. Per the germline V gene, CDR1 is LNHDA and CDR2 is SQIVND (reference sequence). Trimming stripped 1 base from V and 4 bases from J, with 13 bases between. The CDR3 extends over 15 amino acids. CDR3 loop: CASSIGLAGSTEAFF. The CDR3 region has the DNA TGTGCCAGTAGTATAGGTTTAGCCGGAAGCACTGAAGCTTTCTTT. Together with reference TRBV19 and TRBJ1-1, the CDR3 gives the full variable domain: DGGITQSPKYLFRKEGQNVTLSCEQNLNHDAMYWYRQDPGQGLRLIYYSQIVNDFQKGDIAEGYSVSREKKESFPLTVTSAQKNPTAFYLCASSIGLAGSTEAFFGQGTRLTVV.

V is TRBV20-1 and J is TRBJ2-7; D is perhaps TRBD1 or TRBD2 (5 bases each). V lost 4 bases and J 2 bases, leaving 18 bases between the germline ends. The length of the CDR3 is 15 residues. Germline assignment: CDR1 DFQATT and CDR2 SNEGSKA (reference sequence). In DNA form, the CDR3 reads TGCAGTGCTACAGGGTCCCGGGACGATACCTACGAGCAGTACTTC. Its translation is CSATGSRDDTYEQYF.

The J gene is TRBJ2-3, the V gene TRBV28; TRBD2 agrees at 8 bases. The V gene's germline CDR1 is MDHEN and CDR2 SYDVKM. This CDR3 has 11 residues. V lost 5 bases and J lost 10; bases outside the gene matches: 2. This chain's CDR3 is CASSERESQYF. The CDR3, as DNA: TGTGCCAGCAGTGAGCGGGAGTCGCAGTATTTT.

This clonotype was detected a few times. This sequence joins TRBV6-1 and TRBJ2-1; 10 bases align to TRBD2. Germline loops: CDR1 MNHNS, CDR2 SASEGT. This CDR3 comprises 16 residues. The J segment lost 4 bases and the V segment lost 6 bases, leaving 9 bases of the junction unmatched. CDR3 region: CASSQSAGGPYNEQFF. The CDR3 DNA reads as TGTGCCAGCAGCCAATCAGCGGGAGGGCCGTACAATGAGCAGTTCTTC.

The chain combines TRBV28 with TRBJ2-7; D might be TRBD2 (6 bases). The CDR3 runs 14 residues. Between the trimmed V and J ends, which lost 1 base and 7 bases, there was a span of 14 bases. Germline V gene lookup returns CDR1 MDHEN and CDR2 SYDVKM. The CDR3 loop is CASSLLRAAGEQYF. CDR3 sequence (DNA): TGTGCCAGCAGTTTATTGAGGGCCGCGGGGGAGCAGTACTTC.

The DNA of the CDR3 is TGTGCCAGCAGCTTAGCGACGGACATAAGTCCTTACAATGAGCAGTTCTTC. Protein sequence: CASSLATDISPYNEQFF. The rearrangement uses TRBV7-8 and TRBJ2-1, with a tentative D call TRBD1 (5 bases). The length of the CDR3 is 17 residues. Trimming stripped 0 bases from V and 4 bases from J, with 16 bases between. Looked up from germline, CDR1 is SGHVS and CDR2 is FQNEAQ.

This clonotype was recorded a few times. This chain connects TRBV5-1 to TRBJ1-2; no firm D call. From germline, CDR1 is SGHRS and CDR2 YFSETQ. There are 13 residues in the CDR3. Trimming cost V 1 base and J 3 bases, with 7 bases left between them. The CDR3 here is CASSLRGDYGYTF. CDR3 DNA: TGCGCCAGCAGCTTGAGAGGCGACTATGGCTACACCTTC.

This chain connects TRBV27 to TRBJ1-1; D gene unclear. Germline CDR1 MNHEY, CDR2 SMNVEV (reference sequence). The CDR3 runs 13 residues. The V end lost 7 bases, the J end lost 1 base, and 10 bases lay between the germline ends. This CDR3 reads CASTTGANTEAFF. The CDR3, as DNA: TGTGCCAGCACGACGGGTGCGAACACTGAAGCTTTCTTT.

The chain uses TRBV7-2 and TRBJ2-3; D gene ambiguous. Between the trimmed V and J ends, which lost 1 base and 6 bases, there was a span of 17 bases. The CDR3 runs 16 residues. Germline CDR1 and CDR2: SGHTA and FQGNSA. CDR3 sequence reads: CASSLGTAGTWDTQYF. The CDR3 region has the DNA TGTGCCAGCAGCTTAGGTACAGCTGGCACGTGGGATACGCAGTATTTT.

The CDR3 protein is CASSLTGYNSPLHF. CDR3 DNA sequence: TGTGCCAGCAGTTTGACAGGCTATAATTCACCCCTCCACTTT. The rearrangement links TRBV25-1 to TRBJ1-6; a weak D match, TRBD1 (6 bases). Germline values: CDR1 MGHDK, CDR2 SYGVNS. The CDR3 sequence is 14 residues long. V dropped 5 bases and J dropped 3 bases, with 8 bases sitting between them.

V gene TRBV7-9 combines with J gene TRBJ1-2; maybe TRBD1 (5 bases). Trimming shortened V by 4 bases and J by 7 bases, and 13 bases separated the two germline ends. Germline CDR1 reads SEHNR; CDR2 reads FQNEAQ (reference sequence). This CDR3 has 13 residues. DNA of the CDR3: TGTGCCAGCAGCTCACCGGGGCAGGGTGGCTACACCTTC. It encodes CASSSPGQGGYTF.

V and J are TRBV24-1 and TRBJ2-3; 8 nucleotides align to TRBD2. This CDR3 is built from 22 residues. Looked up from germline, CDR1 is KGHDR and CDR2 is SFDVKD. V lost 0 bases to trimming and J lost 2 bases; unmatched junction nucleotides: 21. This CDR3 is CATSDLSSGGKPNYDPTDTQYF. CDR3 in DNA: TGTGCCACCAGTGATTTGAGTTCGGGAGGGAAACCAAACTACGATCCCACAGATACGCAGTATTTT.

The V and J genes are TRBV30 and TRBJ2-1, with TRBD1 identical over 9 bases. The CDR3 totals 14 residues. Germline CDR1 GTSNPN, CDR2 SVGIG (reference sequence). After removal of 2 bases from V and 9 bases from J, the junction contained 8 bases not matched to a gene. The CDR3 spells CAWSSGTGKVEQFF. As DNA, the CDR3 is TGTGCCTGGAGTTCCGGGACAGGGAAGGTTGAGCAGTTCTTC.

This clonotype was seen a handful of times. The chain joins TRBV6-4 to TRBJ1-2, with D possibly being TRBD1 (5 bases). Germline CDR1 MRHNA, CDR2 SNTAGT. This CDR3 contains 13 residues. V was clipped by 5 bases and J by 2 bases, with 9 bases between them. CDR3 nucleotide sequence: TGTGCCAGCAGTCAGGGTTCCAACTATGGCTACACCTTC. Translated, it gives CASSQGSNYGYTF.

The chain joins TRBV30 to TRBJ1-6, with D unclear. V was pared by 5 bases and J by 0 bases, with 14 bases between. Looked up from germline, CDR1 is GTSNPN and CDR2 is SVGIG (reference sequence). This CDR3 spans 16 amino acids. The CDR3 reads CAWSLDGSSYNSPLHF. The CDR3, as DNA: TGTGCCTGGTCCCTGGACGGCAGCTCCTATAATTCACCCCTCCACTTT.

The CDR3 is CASSARTRINEQFF. The DNA for the CDR3 is TGTGCCAGTAGTGCCCGGACTAGGATTAATGAGCAGTTCTTC. The gene calls are TRBV19 and TRBJ2-1, with 7 bases that match TRBD2. J lost 7 bases, V lost 5 bases, and 8 bases had no gene match. Germline V gives CDR1 LNHDA, CDR2 SQIVND (reference sequence). This CDR3 comprises 14 residues.

There are a few counts of this clonotype. The V gene is TRBV7-8, the J gene TRBJ1-5; tentatively, D is TRBD1 (5 bases). V was clipped by 5 bases and J by 4 bases, with 15 bases between them. CDR3 length: 15 amino acids. The V gene's germline CDR1 is SGHVS and CDR2 FQNEAQ. CDR3 nucleotides: TGTGCCAGCAGCCTTATTGGGGCAGAGAATCAGCCCCAGCATTTT. This sequence encodes CASSLIGAENQPQHF. The whole variable domain, filled in from reference TRBV7-8 and TRBJ1-5, reads GAGVSQSPRYKVAKRGQDVALRCDPISGHVSLFWYQQALGQGPEFLTYFQNEAQLDKSGLPSDRFFAERPEGSVSTLKIQRTQQEDSAVYLCASSLIGAENQPQHFGDGTRLSIL.

J is TRBJ2-2 and V is TRBV9, with D possibly TRBD1 on 5 matching bases. Germline CDR1 reads SGDLS; CDR2 reads YYNGEE. The V end was cut by 0 bases, the J end by 4 bases, with 13 bases between. CDR3 length: 16 residues. CDR3 DNA: TGTGCCAGCAGCGTAGCTGCGACAGAAAGCACCGGGGAGCTGTTTTTT. Translated, it gives CASSVAATESTGELFF.

The chain joins TRBV3-1 to TRBJ2-5, with D unresolved. With 1 base removed from V and 5 bases from J, the gap between germline ends came to 11 bases. Germline V lookup: CDR1 LGHDT, CDR2 YNNKEL (reference sequence). This CDR3 region has 14 residues. The DNA of the CDR3 is TGTGCCAGCAGCCAAGGACAACTTTCGGAGACCCAGTACTTC. Translation: CASSQGQLSETQYF.

The chain is built from TRBV19 and TRBJ1-1; 9 nucleotides agree with TRBD1. Germline lookup yields CDR1 LNHDA and CDR2 SQIVND (reference sequence). CDR3 length: 12 amino acids. J gave up 4 bases and V 10 bases, and 4 bases lay outside the gene matches. The DNA of the CDR3 is TGTGCCACCCAGGGACAGGGCACTGAAGCTTTCTTT. Encoded protein: CATQGQGTEAFF.

V gene TRBV7-9 combines with J gene TRBJ2-5, with 7 bases identical to TRBD2. This CDR3 region has 16 residues. CDR1 SEHNR and CDR2 FQNEAQ come from the germline V gene (reference sequence). The J segment lost 1 base and the V segment lost 2 bases, leaving 7 bases of the junction unmatched. The CDR3 DNA is TGTGCCAGCAGCTTAAGAGGCGGGAGTACCCAAGAGACCCAGTACTTC. This sequence encodes CASSLRGGSTQETQYF.

The chain has TRBV3-1 and TRBJ2-1; the match to TRBD2 covers 10 bases. V was clipped by 3 bases and J by 8 bases; unmatched bases: 7. CDR1 LGHDT and CDR2 YNNKEL come from the germline V gene (reference sequence). The CDR3 contains 15 residues. The CDR3 here is CASSHRSSGSYEQFF. The CDR3 nucleotides read TGTGCCAGCAGCCACCGGTCTAGCGGGAGCTATGAGCAGTTCTTC.

The rearrangement links TRBV12-3 or TRBV12-4 to TRBJ2-7; 10 bases match TRBD2. V lost 1 base and J lost 3; bases outside the gene matches: 9. This CDR3 is 17 amino acids long. This CDR3 reads CASSLGTSGILGYEQYF. The CDR3 DNA sequence: TGTGCCAGCAGTTTAGGGACTAGCGGCATCCTTGGCTACGAGCAGTACTTC.

The genes are TRBV2 and TRBJ1-4; D remains ambiguous. From germline, CDR1 is SNHLY and CDR2 FYNNEI. This CDR3 comprises 14 residues. V lost 6 bases and J lost 6, with 14 bases in between. In DNA, the CDR3 is TGTGCCAGCAGATCCGGGCGGATAGATGAAAAACTGTTTTTT. Residues: CASRSGRIDEKLFF.

The chain carries TRBV4-1 and TRBJ1-2; no clear D gene. Trimming took 3 bases from V and 2 from J, leaving 16 bases between them. Germline values: CDR1 MGHRA, CDR2 YSYEKL. The CDR3 runs to 16 residues. The CDR3 nucleotides read TGCGCCAGCAGCCACTCATCCCTTACCTCCAACTATGGCTACACCTTC. Translated: CASSHSSLTSNYGYTF.

The CDR3 nucleotides are TGTGCCAGCAGTCAGGAACACTGGACTAGCGGTTCCTACGAGCAGTACTTC. Its translation is CASSQEHWTSGSYEQYF. The gene calls are TRBV12-3 or TRBV12-4 and TRBJ2-7, with TRBD2 matching 10 bases. The CDR3 loop spans 17 amino acids. J was trimmed by 1 base and V by 5 bases; bases with no gene match: 11.

V and J are TRBV19 and TRBJ1-1; 10 bases are shared with TRBD1. The CDR3 is 14 amino acids. J lost 6 bases, V lost 5 bases, and 6 bases had no gene match. CDR1 and CDR2 from the germline V gene are LNHDA and SQIVND (reference sequence). The CDR3 protein is CASSEGQGLPEAFF. CDR3 coding DNA: TGTGCCAGTAGTGAGGGACAGGGGTTACCTGAAGCTTTCTTT.

The chain joins TRBV7-2 to TRBJ2-3; 9 positions match TRBD1. With the DNA end fitting TRBJ1-5 better, the J assignment may be wrong. Germline V gene data show CDR1 as SGHTA and CDR2 as FQGNSA. The CDR3 length is 17 residues. This chain's CDR3 is CASSPITGTGLTDTQHF. CDR3 DNA: TGTGCCAGCAGCCCGATTACCGGGACAGGGCTCACAGATACGCAGCATTTT.

This chain links TRBV13 with TRBJ2-3; 8 bases align to TRBD2. The CDR3 has 17 residues. V lost 5 bases and J lost 0; bases outside the gene matches: 10. The germline CDR1 and CDR2 sequences are PRHDT and FYEKMQ (reference sequence). In DNA form, the CDR3 reads TGTGCCAGCAGCCCCGAAGGCACTAGCGGTAGCACAGATACGCAGTATTTT. Its translation: CASSPEGTSGSTDTQYF.

The CDR3 loop is CASSREGRGNYGYTF. CDR3 sequence (DNA): TGTGCCAGCAGCCGCGAGGGGAGGGGGAACTATGGCTACACCTTC. The gene calls are TRBV11-2 and TRBJ1-2; TRBD1 might be the D (6 bases). The germline V gene encodes CDR1 SGHAT and CDR2 FQNNGV. The CDR3 has 15 residues. The V gene lost 5 bases and the J gene lost 2 bases, with 15 bases spanning the gap.

The J gene is TRBJ2-1, the V gene TRBV9; unclear D gene. This CDR3 contains 16 residues. Germline assignment: CDR1 SGDLS and CDR2 YYNGEE. V lost 4 bases and J lost 4, with 18 bases in between. CDR3 DNA: TGTGCCAGCAGCTCCAGCCCCCCTCTAGGTTACAATGAGCAGTTCTTC. Translated, it gives CASSSSPPLGYNEQFF.